This note documents a single T cell receptor (beta chain) sequence. Its matching antigen is unknown. Likely a read error: the CDR3 ends without its conserved phenylalanine or tryptophan. The CDR3 sequence is 13 residues long. V was clipped by 0 bases and J by 9 bases, with 7 bases between them. Germline CDR1 SGDLS, CDR2 YYNGEE. The template used for profiling TCR beta VDJ and CDR3 was genomic DNA. One entry per CDR3 protein, called by TCRdb with MiXCR from the reads. The sample records about 180,000 distinct CDR3 sequences, nearly 65% being singletons. This sample was taken from a study of CD8+CD57+ T cells in acquired aplastic anemia. Study-wide results and limits: In CD8+ cells, Simpson's diversity showed no significant difference between patients and controls. Some 28 sequences, all CD8+ CDR3, were shared between patients and controls.

In patients chosen for sequencing, flow cytometry had shown CD8+CD57+ cell expansion. The cohort consisted entirely of patients having severe acquired aplastic anemia. Sequenced: sorted CD4+, CD8+, or CD8+CD57+ T cells (not recorded which) from PBMCs. This clonotype originated in a human donor with aplastic anemia. The chain has TRBV9 and TRBJ1-6; unclear D gene. CDR3 sequence: CASSVEVASPLHL. The CDR3 DNA reads as TGTGCCAGCAGCGTAGAGGTGGCTTCACCCCTCCACCTT.